The 18 T cell receptor beta chains below were found in one sample sequenced in a study of blood T cell repertoires in COVID-19. Assay used: immunoSEQ multiplex PCR; TCRdb lists only in-frame clones, some missing. The sample includes around 500,000 clones, about nine tenths of them seen just once. Sequences were obtained from PBMCs or T cells enriched from blood (not recorded which). These receptors originate from a woman aged 55-75 years who had recovered from COVID-19.

The rearrangement uses TRBV2 and TRBJ2-2; 8 bases line up with TRBD2. CDR1 and CDR2 from the germline V gene are SNHLY and FYNNEI. The CDR3 covers 14 residues. J was trimmed by 0 bases and V by 8 bases; bases with no gene match: 2. The CDR3 DNA sequence: TGTGCCAGCGGCGGGGGGACGAACACCGGGGAGCTGTTTTTT. Amino acid sequence: CASGGGTNTGELFF.

The rearrangement links TRBV21-1 to TRBJ2-7; TRBD1, the D gene given by the table, was not confirmed from the DNA. TRBV21-1 is reported as a pseudogene. The CDR3 is 15 amino acids. The CDR3 loop is CASSRREGGLNEQYF. CDR3 DNA: TGTGCCAGCAGCAGAAGAGAAGGGGGATTGAACGAGCAGTACTTC.

The gene calls are TRBV18 and TRBJ1-6, with TRBD1 as a possible D gene (5 bases). Germline V gene sequence: CDR1 KGHSH, CDR2 LQKENI. There are 14 residues in the CDR3. V shed 3 bases and J shed 10 bases, with 13 bases lying between them. CDR3 DNA sequence: TGTGCCAGCTCACCGAAGACAGAGCACTCACCCCTCCACTTT. Its translation is CASSPKTEHSPLHF.

The chain couples TRBV21-1 to TRBJ1-5; TRBD1, as called in the table, went unchecked against the DNA. TRBV21-1 is an annotated pseudogene. The CDR3 covers 17 residues. CDR3 sequence (DNA): TGTGCCAGCAGCAAAGAATGGTTGGGCAGACGGTCGATGCCCCAGCATTTT. Protein product: CASSKEWLGRRSMPQHF.

CDR3: CASSLGDRVADTQYF. DNA for the CDR3: TGTGCCAGCAGCTTAGGGGACAGGGTGGCAGATACGCAGTATTTT. The chain carries TRBV7-8 and TRBJ2-3, with 9 bases fitting TRBD1. V lost 1 base and J lost 4; bases outside the gene matches: 3. Germline V lookup: CDR1 SGHVS, CDR2 FQNEAQ. This CDR3 is built from 15 residues.

V is TRBV9 and J is TRBJ1-3; possible D gene TRBD1, 5 bases. From germline, CDR1 is SGDLS and CDR2 YYNGEE. This CDR3 has 15 amino acids. V lost 3 bases and J lost 0, with 10 bases in between. The CDR3 sequence: CASSEQVNSGNTIYF. CDR3 in DNA: TGTGCCAGCAGCGAACAGGTTAACTCTGGAAACACCATATATTTT. The full variable domain, completed using reference TRBV9 and TRBJ1-3, is DSGVTQTPKHLITATGQRVTLRCSPRSGDLSVYWYQQSLDQGLQFLIQYYNGEERAKGNILERFSAQQFPDLHSELNLSSLELGDSALYFCASSEQVNSGNTIYFGEGSWLTVV.

This clone has just a few counts. CDR3 sequence reads: CATSRGSGVGQPQHF. The CDR3 nucleotides are TGTGCCACCAGCAGGGGGTCCGGGGTGGGTCAGCCCCAGCATTTT. The rearrangement links TRBV15 to TRBJ1-5; no clear D gene. The ends were cut back, 3 bases at V and 6 bases at J, with 15 bases in the middle. Germline CDR1 and CDR2: LNHNV and YYDKDF (reference sequence). This CDR3 is built from 15 residues.

The V and J genes are TRBV19 and TRBJ1-2; 7 bases map to TRBD1. V lost 6 bases, J lost 2 bases, and 12 bases stayed unmatched. Germline CDR1 is LNHDA and CDR2 is SQIVND (reference sequence). There are 16 residues in the CDR3. The CDR3 region has the DNA TGTGCCAGTAGCTCAAGCCCGGGACAGACGAACTATGGCTACACCTTC. It specifies CASSSSPGQTNYGYTF.

The chain couples TRBV21-1 to TRBJ2-5; TRBD2 is the table's D call and was not checked against the DNA. Judging by the DNA end, TRBJ2-7 fits better; the J call may be wrong. TRBV21-1 is a documented pseudogene. The length of the CDR3 is 14 residues. The CDR3: CASSKETETYEQYF. The CDR3 nucleotides are TGTGCCAGCAGCAAAGAGACGGAGACCTACGAGCAGTACTTC.

The chain combines TRBV27 with TRBJ2-1; 12 positions agree with TRBD2. Losses at the gene ends were 5 bases for V and 6 bases for J; bases not matched to a gene: 5. Germline V gene sequence: CDR1 MNHEY, CDR2 SMNVEV (reference sequence). The CDR3 has 15 amino acids. CDR3 sequence: CASSILAGGFNEQFF. CDR3 nucleotides: TGTGCCAGCAGTATACTAGCGGGGGGCTTCAATGAGCAGTTCTTC.

The chain carries TRBV11-2 and TRBJ1-2, with TRBD1 as a possible D gene (6 bases). Germline V gene lookup returns CDR1 SGHAT and CDR2 FQNNGV. V lost 3 bases and J 8 bases, leaving 13 bases between the germline ends. The CDR3 consists of 13 residues. The CDR3: CASSLDSMLGYTF. The CDR3 DNA reads TGTGCCAGCAGCTTGGACAGTATGTTGGGCTACACCTTC.

The chain joins TRBV6-5 to TRBJ2-5; D is unclear. The V end was cut by 6 bases, the J end by 2 bases, with 4 bases between. Germline V lookup: CDR1 MNHEY, CDR2 SVGAGI. The CDR3 spans 11 residues. The CDR3 region is CASRRQETQYF. The CDR3 coding sequence is TGTGCCAGCAGACGGCAAGAGACCCAGTACTTC.

The chain links TRBV24-1 to TRBJ2-1; 7 bases line up with TRBD1. Germline CDR1 and CDR2: KGHDR and SFDVKD. Trimming at V came to 9 bases and at J to 5 bases, leaving 9 bases not matched to a gene. The CDR3 is 14 residues long. As DNA, the CDR3 is TGTGCCACCCGGCAAGGGGGCCCGAACAATGAGCAGTTCTTC. Protein sequence: CATRQGGPNNEQFF.

This clone appeared a single time. The chain joins TRBV7-9 to TRBJ2-2; 7 bases are a match to TRBD1. CDR3 length: 17 amino acids. V lost 5 bases and J lost 4; bases outside the gene matches: 13. From germline, CDR1 is SEHNR and CDR2 FQNEAQ (reference sequence). CDR3 residues: CASSQYPDRAVTGELFF. In nucleotides, the CDR3 is TGTGCCAGCAGCCAGTACCCAGACAGGGCGGTCACCGGGGAGCTGTTTTTT.

CDR3 region: CASSTSAGKAGELFF. Here the CDR3 DNA reads TGTGCCAGTAGTACATCCGCGGGGAAAGCCGGGGAGCTGTTTTTT. V and J are TRBV19 and TRBJ2-2; TRBD2 is a possible D gene (6 bases). The CDR3 extends over 15 amino acids. V lost 4 bases to trimming and J lost 6 bases, with 15 bases between them. CDR1 is LNHDA and CDR2 is SQIVND in the germline V gene (reference sequence).

The table lists this clone with a few counts. The chain carries TRBV7-2 and TRBJ1-1; the D gene is possibly TRBD1 (6 bases). The CDR3 runs to 13 residues. V lost 3 bases to trimming and J lost 4 bases, with 9 bases between them. From germline, CDR1 is SGHTA and CDR2 FQGNSA. This CDR3 reads CASSFTGFTEAFF. Written as DNA, the CDR3 is TGTGCCAGCAGCTTTACAGGGTTCACTGAAGCTTTCTTT.

The J gene is TRBJ1-5, the V gene TRBV4-2, with D perhaps matching TRBD1 (5 bases). CDR1 and CDR2 (germline): LGHNA, YNFKEQ. The CDR3 spans 13 residues. Trimming removed 1 base at V and 6 bases at J, with 7 bases between. CDR3 residues: CASSQARAQPQHF. The CDR3 DNA follows: TGTGCCAGCAGCCAAGCCAGGGCTCAGCCCCAGCATTTT.

V usage is TRBV2 and J usage is TRBJ1-5; D may be TRBD1 (5 bases). The CDR3 is made up of 14 amino acids. V lost 6 bases and J lost 14, with 23 bases in between. Germline V CDR1 and CDR2: SNHLY, FYNNEI. The CDR3 DNA is TGTGCCAGCAGCCTTTCCAGGTCCCCCGGGGGTGAGCATTTT. Translation: CASSLSRSPGGEHF.